Shown below are 9 T cell receptor beta chains from a single sample sequenced in a study of blood T cell repertoires in COVID-19. Data came from immunoSEQ multiplex PCR; TCRdb stores just in-frame clones and leaves some out. This table has about 140,000 clones, approximately 81% appearing once. Sequenced: PBMCs or T cells enriched from blood (not recorded which). The receptor set was obtained from a man between 40 and 49 years old with acute COVID-19.

The chain is built from TRBV28 and TRBJ1-4, with 7 positions matching TRBD1. There are 18 residues in the CDR3. Germline V gene lookup returns CDR1 MDHEN and CDR2 SYDVKM. The V segment lost 6 bases and the J segment 2 bases; nucleotides outside the gene matches: 15. CDR3 sequence (DNA): TGTGCCAGCAGGATCGCTCCGGGACAGAAAGGGACTAATGAAAAACTGTTTTTT. As protein: CASRIAPGQKGTNEKLFF.

The rearrangement uses TRBV30 and TRBJ1-3, with a tentative D call TRBD1 (5 bases). Between the trimmed V and J ends, which lost 1 base and 1 base, there was a span of 8 bases. Germline V gives CDR1 GTSNPN, CDR2 SVGIG (reference sequence). This CDR3 is built from 14 residues. CDR3 in amino acids: CAWSAGGSGNTIYF. The CDR3 DNA follows: TGTGCCTGGAGTGCGGGGGGGTCTGGAAACACCATATATTTT.

V gene TRBV9 combines with J gene TRBJ2-5, with D possibly matching TRBD2 (7 bases). The CDR3 covers 17 residues. Between the trimmed V and J ends, which lost 0 bases and 4 bases, there was a span of 19 bases. Looked up from germline, CDR1 is SGDLS and CDR2 is YYNGEE. CDR3 bases: TGTGCCAGCAGCGTAGGTTTAGGAGGGGGGGTTTCAGAGACCCAGTACTTC. Translation gives CASSVGLGGGVSETQYF.

This clone was counted a few times. J is TRBJ1-1 and V is TRBV28; the D is unclear. The germline CDR1 and CDR2 sequences are MDHEN and SYDVKM. Deletions cut 5 bases from V and 6 bases from J, with 22 bases between. The CDR3 has 16 amino acids. The CDR3 nucleotides read TGTGCCAGCAGTCCCTCAGGTCACCCTTCGGTCGCTGAAGCTTTCTTT. Translation: CASSPSGHPSVAEAFF.

The chain recombines TRBV27 with TRBJ1-5; TRBD1 matches at 8 bases. This CDR3 contains 15 residues. The trim removed 3 bases at V and 5 bases at J, leaving 6 bases unmatched. Per the germline V gene, CDR1 is MNHEY and CDR2 is SMNVEV (reference sequence). Here the CDR3 reads CASSFGQGGDQPQHF. The CDR3 nucleotides are TGTGCCAGCAGTTTCGGACAGGGAGGGGATCAGCCCCAGCATTTT.

The V call is TRBV5-6, the J call TRBJ2-5; TRBD1 might be the D (6 bases). The V end was cut by 0 bases, the J end by 0 bases, with 15 bases between. The CDR3 spans 17 residues. In germline, CDR1 is SGHDT, CDR2 YYEEEE. CDR3 sequence (DNA): TGTGCCAGCAGCTTGGCCGTGCAAAGGGGGTACCAAGAGACCCAGTACTTC. Residues: CASSLAVQRGYQETQYF.

The CDR3 loop is CASIPGQKGGELFF. In nucleotides, the CDR3 is TGTGCCAGTATCCCGGGACAGAAGGGCGGGGAGCTGTTTTTT. V and J are TRBV19 and TRBJ2-2; TRBD1 aligns across 7 bases. The CDR3 consists of 14 residues. The germline V gene encodes CDR1 LNHDA and CDR2 SQIVND (reference sequence). V shed 7 bases, J shed 7 bases, and the junction held 9 bases outside the gene matches.

CDR3 sequence: CASNPQGSSYNEQFF. DNA for the CDR3: TGTGCCAGCAACCCACAGGGAAGCTCCTACAATGAGCAGTTCTTC. The rearrangement links TRBV21-1 to TRBJ2-1; TRBD1 is taken as the D call from the table, unchecked against the DNA. TRBV21-1 is a pseudogene. CDR3 length: 15 residues.

This clone was seen only once. The chain employs TRBV7-8 and TRBJ1-5; D may be TRBD1 (6 bases). Germline-derived CDR1 and CDR2 are SGHVS and FQNEAQ. V lost 3 bases and J 2 bases, leaving 11 bases between the germline ends. The CDR3 consists of 15 residues. The CDR3 is CASSFAGVGNQPQHF. DNA of the CDR3: TGTGCCAGCAGCTTCGCAGGGGTCGGCAATCAGCCCCAGCATTTT.